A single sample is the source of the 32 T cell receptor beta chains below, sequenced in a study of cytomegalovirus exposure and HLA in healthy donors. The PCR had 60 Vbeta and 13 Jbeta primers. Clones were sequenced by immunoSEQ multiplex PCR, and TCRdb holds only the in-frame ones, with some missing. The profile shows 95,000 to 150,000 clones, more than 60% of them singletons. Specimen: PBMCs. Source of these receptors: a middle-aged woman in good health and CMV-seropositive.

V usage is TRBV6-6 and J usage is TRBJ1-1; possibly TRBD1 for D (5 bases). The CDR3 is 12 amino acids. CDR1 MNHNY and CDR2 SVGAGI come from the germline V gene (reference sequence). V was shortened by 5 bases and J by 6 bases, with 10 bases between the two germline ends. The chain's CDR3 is CASSTSGAEAFF. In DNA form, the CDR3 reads TGTGCCAGCAGTACCTCGGGGGCTGAAGCTTTCTTT.

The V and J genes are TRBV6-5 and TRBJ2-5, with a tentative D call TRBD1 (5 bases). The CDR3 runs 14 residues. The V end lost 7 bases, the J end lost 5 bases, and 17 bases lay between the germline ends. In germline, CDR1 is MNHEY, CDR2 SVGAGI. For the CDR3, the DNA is TGTGCCAGCATCCTTACGCAGGGTCGGGAGACCCAGTACTTC. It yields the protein CASILTQGRETQYF.

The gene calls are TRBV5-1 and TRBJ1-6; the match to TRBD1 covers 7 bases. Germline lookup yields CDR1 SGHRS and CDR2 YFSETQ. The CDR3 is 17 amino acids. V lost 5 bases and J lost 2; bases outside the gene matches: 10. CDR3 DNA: TGCGCCAGCAGACTGACAGGGTTTGGGACCTATAATTCACCCCTCCACTTT. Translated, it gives CASRLTGFGTYNSPLHF.

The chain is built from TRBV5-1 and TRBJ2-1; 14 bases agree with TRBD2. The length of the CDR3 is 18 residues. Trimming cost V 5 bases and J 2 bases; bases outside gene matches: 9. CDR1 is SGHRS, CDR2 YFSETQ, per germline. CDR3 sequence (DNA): TGCGCCAGCAGGGCTGGACTAGCGGGAGGCCCCACCTACAATGAGCAGTTCTTC. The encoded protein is CASRAGLAGGPTYNEQFF.

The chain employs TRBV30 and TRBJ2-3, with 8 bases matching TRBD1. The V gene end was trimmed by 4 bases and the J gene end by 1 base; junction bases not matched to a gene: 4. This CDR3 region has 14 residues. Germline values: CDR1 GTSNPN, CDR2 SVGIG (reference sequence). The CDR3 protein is CAWTTGVGTDTQYF. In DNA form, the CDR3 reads TGTGCCTGGACGACAGGGGTCGGCACAGATACGCAGTATTTT.

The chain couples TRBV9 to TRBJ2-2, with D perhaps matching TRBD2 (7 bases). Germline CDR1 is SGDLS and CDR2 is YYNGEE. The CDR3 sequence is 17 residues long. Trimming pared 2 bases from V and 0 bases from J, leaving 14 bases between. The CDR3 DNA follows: TGTGCCAGCAGCGTGGGGGGGCCCCAATCGAACACCGGGGAGCTGTTTTTT. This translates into CASSVGGPQSNTGELFF.

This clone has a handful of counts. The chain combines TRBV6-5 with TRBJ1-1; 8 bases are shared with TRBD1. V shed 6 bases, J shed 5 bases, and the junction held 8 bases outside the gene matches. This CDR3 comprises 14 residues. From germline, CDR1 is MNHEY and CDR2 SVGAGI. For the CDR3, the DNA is TGTGCCAGCAGACCAGGACAGGGTTGGACTGAAGCTTTCTTT. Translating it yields CASRPGQGWTEAFF.

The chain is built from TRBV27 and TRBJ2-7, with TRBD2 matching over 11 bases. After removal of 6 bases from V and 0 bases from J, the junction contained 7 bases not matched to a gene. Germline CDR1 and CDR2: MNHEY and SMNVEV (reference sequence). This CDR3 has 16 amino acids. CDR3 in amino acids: CASRPGLAESSYEQYF. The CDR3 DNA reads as TGTGCCAGCAGGCCGGGACTAGCGGAGAGCTCCTACGAGCAGTACTTC.

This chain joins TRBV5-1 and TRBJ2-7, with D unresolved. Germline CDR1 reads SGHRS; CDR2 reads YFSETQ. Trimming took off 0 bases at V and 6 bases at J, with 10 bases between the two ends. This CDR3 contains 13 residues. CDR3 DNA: TGCGCCAGCAGCTTGGCAGGTGAGCCCGAGCAGTACTTC. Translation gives CASSLAGEPEQYF.

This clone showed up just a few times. This CDR3 reads CASSQDRLVEAFF. CDR3 nucleotides: TGTGCCAGCTCACAGGACAGGTTGGTCGAAGCTTTCTTT. The rearrangement joins TRBV18 to TRBJ1-1, with 7 bases that match TRBD1. After removal of 4 bases from V and 8 bases from J, the junction contained 7 bases not matched to a gene. The CDR3 runs to 13 residues. Germline CDR1 and CDR2: KGHSH and LQKENI.

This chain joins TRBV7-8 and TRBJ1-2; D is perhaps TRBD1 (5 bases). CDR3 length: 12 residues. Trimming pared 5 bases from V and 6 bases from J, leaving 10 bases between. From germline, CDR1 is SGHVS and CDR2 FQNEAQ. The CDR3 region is CASSRDRDGYTF. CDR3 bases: TGTGCCAGCAGCCGTGACAGAGATGGCTACACCTTC.

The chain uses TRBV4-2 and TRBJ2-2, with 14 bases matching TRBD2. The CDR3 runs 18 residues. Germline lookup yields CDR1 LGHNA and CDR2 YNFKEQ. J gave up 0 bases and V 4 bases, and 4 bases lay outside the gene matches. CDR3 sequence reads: CASSPTGLAGANTGELFF. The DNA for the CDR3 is TGTGCCAGCAGCCCAACGGGACTAGCGGGGGCGAACACCGGGGAGCTGTTTTTT.

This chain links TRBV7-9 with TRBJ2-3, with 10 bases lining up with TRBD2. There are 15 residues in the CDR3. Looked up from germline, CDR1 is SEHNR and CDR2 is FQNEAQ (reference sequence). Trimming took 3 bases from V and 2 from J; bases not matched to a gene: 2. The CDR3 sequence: CASSLGLAFTDTQYF. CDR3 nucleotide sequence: TGTGCCAGCAGCTTGGGACTAGCGTTCACAGATACGCAGTATTTT.

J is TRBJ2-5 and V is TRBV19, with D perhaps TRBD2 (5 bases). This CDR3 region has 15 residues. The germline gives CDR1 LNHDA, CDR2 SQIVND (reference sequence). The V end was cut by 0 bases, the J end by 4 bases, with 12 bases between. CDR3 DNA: TGTGCCAGTAGTATAGATGGCCACGGGGTAGAGACCCAGTACTTC. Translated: CASSIDGHGVETQYF.

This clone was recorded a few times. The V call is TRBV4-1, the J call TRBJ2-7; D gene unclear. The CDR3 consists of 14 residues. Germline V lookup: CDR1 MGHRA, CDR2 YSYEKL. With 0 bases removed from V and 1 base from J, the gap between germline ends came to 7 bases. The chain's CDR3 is CASSQDRLSYEQYF. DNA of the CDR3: TGCGCCAGCAGCCAAGACAGACTGTCCTACGAGCAGTACTTC.

The CDR3 DNA sequence: TGTGCCACCAGCAGAGATCTGGTGACCCAGGGAAGAAACGAGCAGTACTTC. Translating gives CATSRDLVTQGRNEQYF. J is TRBJ2-7 and V is TRBV15; maybe TRBD1 (5 bases). Germline CDR1 LNHNV, CDR2 YYDKDF (reference sequence). The CDR3 runs 17 residues. V was cut by 0 bases and J by 5 bases, with 20 bases left in between. Looking up the rest from reference TRBV15 and TRBJ2-7 gives the full variable domain: DAMVIQNPRYQVTQFGKPVTLSCSQTLNHNVMYWYQQKSSQAPKLLFHYYDKDFNNEADTPDNFQSRRPNTSFCFLDIRSPGLGDTAMYLCATSRDLVTQGRNEQYFGPGTRLTVT.

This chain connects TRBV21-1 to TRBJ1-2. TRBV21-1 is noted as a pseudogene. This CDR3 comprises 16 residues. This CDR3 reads CASSKGGPGGDYGYTF. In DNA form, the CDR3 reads TGTGCCAGCAGCAAAGGAGGGCCGGGGGGAGATTATGGCTACACCTTC.

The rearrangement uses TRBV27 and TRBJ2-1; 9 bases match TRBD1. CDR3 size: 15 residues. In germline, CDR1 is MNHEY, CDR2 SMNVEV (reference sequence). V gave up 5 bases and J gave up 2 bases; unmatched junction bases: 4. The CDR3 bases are TGTGCCAGCAGTGCGGACAGGGGCCCCTACAATGAGCAGTTCTTC. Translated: CASSADRGPYNEQFF.

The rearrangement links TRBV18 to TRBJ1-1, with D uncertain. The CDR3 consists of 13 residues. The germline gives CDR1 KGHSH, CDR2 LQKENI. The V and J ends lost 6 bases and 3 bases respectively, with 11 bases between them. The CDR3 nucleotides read TGTGCCAGCTCTCCGTTTGAGGACACTGAAGCTTTCTTT. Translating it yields CASSPFEDTEAFF.

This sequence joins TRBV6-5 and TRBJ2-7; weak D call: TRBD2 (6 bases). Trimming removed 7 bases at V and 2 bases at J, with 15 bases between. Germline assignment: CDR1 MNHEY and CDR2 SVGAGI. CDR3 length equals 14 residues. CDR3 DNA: TGTGCCAGCAAGGGGTGGGAGGAGACCTACGAGCAGTACTTC. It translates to CASKGWEETYEQYF.

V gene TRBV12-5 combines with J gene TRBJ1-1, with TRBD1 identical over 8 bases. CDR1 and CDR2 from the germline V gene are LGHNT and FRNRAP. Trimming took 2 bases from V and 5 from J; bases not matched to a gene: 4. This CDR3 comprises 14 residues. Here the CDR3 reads CASGLPTGGTEAFF. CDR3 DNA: TGTGCTAGTGGTTTGCCTACAGGGGGGACTGAAGCTTTCTTT.

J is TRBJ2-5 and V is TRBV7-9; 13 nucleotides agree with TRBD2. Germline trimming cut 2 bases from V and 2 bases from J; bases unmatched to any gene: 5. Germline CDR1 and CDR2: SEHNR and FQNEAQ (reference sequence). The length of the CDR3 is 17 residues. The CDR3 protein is CASSLQVTSGRQETQYF. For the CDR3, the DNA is TGTGCCAGCAGCTTACAGGTGACTAGCGGGAGGCAAGAGACCCAGTACTTC. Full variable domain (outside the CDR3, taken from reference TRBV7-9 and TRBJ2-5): DTGVSQNPRHKITKRGQNVTFRCDPISEHNRLYWYRQTLGQGPEFLTYFQNEAQLEKSRLLSDRFSAERPKGSFSTLEIQRTEQGDSAMYLCASSLQVTSGRQETQYFGPGTRLLVL.

The chain's CDR3 is CASSLGPTGAKETQYF. The CDR3 coding sequence is TGTGCCAGCAGCTTGGGTCCGACAGGGGCAAAAGAGACCCAGTACTTC. The rearrangement links TRBV5-4 to TRBJ2-5, with 8 bases that match TRBD1. J was trimmed by 3 bases and V by 0 bases; bases with no gene match: 7. The CDR3 consists of 16 residues. Germline CDR1 is SGHNT and CDR2 is YYREEE (reference sequence).

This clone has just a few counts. This CDR3 is CASSPAGGYEQYF. CDR3 DNA sequence: TGTGCCAGCTCACCAGCAGGGGGCTACGAGCAGTACTTC. This chain joins TRBV18 and TRBJ2-7, with TRBD1 matching 7 bases. The V and J ends lost 2 bases and 3 bases, in that order; junction bases with no gene match: 1. Looked up from germline, CDR1 is KGHSH and CDR2 is LQKENI. The CDR3 contains 13 residues.

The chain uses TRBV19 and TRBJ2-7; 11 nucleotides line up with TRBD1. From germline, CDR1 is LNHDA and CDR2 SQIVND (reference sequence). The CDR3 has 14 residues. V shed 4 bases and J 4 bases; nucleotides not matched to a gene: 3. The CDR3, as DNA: TGTGCCAGTAGTACGGGACAGGGGGATTACGAGCAGTACTTC. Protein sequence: CASSTGQGDYEQYF. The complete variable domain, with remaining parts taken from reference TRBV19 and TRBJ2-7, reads DGGITQSPKYLFRKEGQNVTLSCEQNLNHDAMYWYRQDPGQGLRLIYYSQIVNDFQKGDIAEGYSVSREKKESFPLTVTSAQKNPTAFYLCASSTGQGDYEQYFGPGTRLTVT.

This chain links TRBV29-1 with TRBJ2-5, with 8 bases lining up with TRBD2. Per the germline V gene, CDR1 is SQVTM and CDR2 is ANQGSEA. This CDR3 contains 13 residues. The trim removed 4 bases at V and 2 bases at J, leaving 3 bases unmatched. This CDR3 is CSVARGGQETQYF. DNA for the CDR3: TGCAGCGTTGCTCGCGGGGGGCAAGAGACCCAGTACTTC. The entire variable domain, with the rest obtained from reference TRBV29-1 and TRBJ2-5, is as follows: SAVISQKPSRDICQRGTSLTIQCQVDSQVTMMFWYRQQPGQSLTLIATANQGSEATYESGFVIDKFPISRPNLTFSTLTVSNMSPEDSSIYLCSVARGGQETQYFGPGTRLLVL.

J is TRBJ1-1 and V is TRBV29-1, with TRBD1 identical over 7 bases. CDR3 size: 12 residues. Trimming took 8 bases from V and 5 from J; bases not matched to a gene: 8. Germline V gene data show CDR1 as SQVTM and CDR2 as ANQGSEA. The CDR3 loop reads CSTRQGSTEAFF. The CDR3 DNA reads TGCAGCACCCGACAGGGATCGACTGAAGCTTTCTTT.

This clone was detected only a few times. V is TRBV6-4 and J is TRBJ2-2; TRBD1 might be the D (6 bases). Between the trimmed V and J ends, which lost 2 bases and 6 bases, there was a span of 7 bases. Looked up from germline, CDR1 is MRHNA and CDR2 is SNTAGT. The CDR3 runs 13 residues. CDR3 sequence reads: CASSDGGAGELFF. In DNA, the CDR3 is TGTGCCAGCAGTGACGGGGGCGCCGGGGAGCTGTTTTTT.

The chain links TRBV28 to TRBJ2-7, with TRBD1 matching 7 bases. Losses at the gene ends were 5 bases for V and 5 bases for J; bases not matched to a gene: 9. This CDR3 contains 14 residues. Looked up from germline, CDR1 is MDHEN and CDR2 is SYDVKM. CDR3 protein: CASSPQGVGHEQYF. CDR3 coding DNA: TGTGCCAGCAGTCCCCAGGGGGTGGGTCACGAGCAGTACTTC.

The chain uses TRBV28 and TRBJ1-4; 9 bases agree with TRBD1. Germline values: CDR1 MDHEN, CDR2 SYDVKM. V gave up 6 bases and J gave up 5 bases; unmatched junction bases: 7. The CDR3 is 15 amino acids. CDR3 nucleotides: TGTGCCAGCAGCCATATGACAGGGGGGAATGAAAAACTGTTTTTT. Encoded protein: CASSHMTGGNEKLFF.

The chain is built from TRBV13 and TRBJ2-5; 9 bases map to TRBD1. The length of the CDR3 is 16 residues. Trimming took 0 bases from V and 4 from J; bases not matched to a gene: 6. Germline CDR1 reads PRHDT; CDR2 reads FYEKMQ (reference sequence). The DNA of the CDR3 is TGTGCCAGCAGCTTAGGAAACAGGGGGCAAGGAGAGACCCAGTACTTC. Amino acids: CASSLGNRGQGETQYF.

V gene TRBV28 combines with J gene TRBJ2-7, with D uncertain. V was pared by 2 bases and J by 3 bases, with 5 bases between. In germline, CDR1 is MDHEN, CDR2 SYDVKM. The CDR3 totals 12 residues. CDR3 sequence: CASSLNFYEQYF. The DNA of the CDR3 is TGTGCCAGCAGTTTAAACTTCTACGAGCAGTACTTC.